What follows describes a single T cell receptor (beta chain). The data derive from a study of shared T cell receptors in the human thymus. Sequenced by immunoSEQ multiplex PCR; TCRdb stores in-frame clones only, minus some. This table has under 850,000 clones, roughly 90% appearing once. V lost 1 base and J 1 base, leaving 10 bases between the germline ends. CDR1 SNHLY and CDR2 FYNNEI come from the germline V gene. This CDR3 region has 15 residues. Another study also made use of these data, one on human thymus T cells. From that paper: Each of the donors was a healthy Finnish infant who was undergoing open corrective cardiac surgery for congenital heart defects. Among thymic and blood repertoires, usage of V and J genes appeared biased. Related work showed strongly overlapping thymic repertoires across unrelated individuals.

Specimen: thymocytes. The TCR originated in a boy in the first two years of life with a congenital heart defect. The V call is TRBV2, the J call TRBJ2-5, with TRBD1 as a possible D gene (6 bases). The CDR3 DNA reads TGTGCCAGCAGTGAAGTCGGACAGATCCAAGAGACCCAGTACTTC. It specifies CASSEVGQIQETQYF.